The entry below gives a single T cell receptor (beta chain) sequence along with its context. Its target is not known. Molecular-barcoded quantitative 5'-RACE produced these TCR beta libraries. Each CDR3 protein gets one entry after TCRdb re-called the 5' RACE reads with MiXCR. The data contain roughly 250,000 distinct CDR3 sequences, roughly 8.6% of them seen just once; the ten biggest clones take up nearly 7%. These data originate in a study of CD8 T cells in ankylosing spondylitis. Broader study findings: In peripheral blood, disease-linked CD8+ clones occurred at relatively low frequencies. The clones that were linked to disease were reported to be significantly enriched in matched synovial fluid samples from ankylosing spondylitis patients. Several highly homologous variants made up a TCR beta motif, and this motif appeared characteristic of ankylosing spondylitis blood.

The CDR3 runs to 13 residues. Germline values: CDR1 SNHLY, CDR2 FYNNEI. Trimming removed 3 bases at V and 12 bases at J, with 15 bases between. The rearrangement joins TRBV2 to TRBJ1-5; a possible D gene is TRBD1 (5 bases). The clonotype originates from a male donor with ankylosing spondylitis or in good health (not recorded which). The sequenced sample consisted of blood, either unsorted or a sorted T cell fraction (not recorded which). The CDR3, as DNA: TGTGCCAGCAGTGAGTTCCAGGGACGAGACCAGCATTTT. Translation gives CASSEFQGRDQHF.